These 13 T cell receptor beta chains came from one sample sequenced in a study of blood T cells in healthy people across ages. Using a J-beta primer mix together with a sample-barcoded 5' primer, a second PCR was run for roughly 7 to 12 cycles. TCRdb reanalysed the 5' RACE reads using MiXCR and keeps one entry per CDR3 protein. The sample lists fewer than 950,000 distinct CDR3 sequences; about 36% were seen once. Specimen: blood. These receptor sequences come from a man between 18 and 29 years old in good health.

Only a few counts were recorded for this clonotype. CDR3 in amino acids: CASSFRGGGATDTQYF. In DNA form, the CDR3 reads TGTGCCAGCAGTTTTCGGGGCGGGGGGGCGACAGATACGCAGTATTTT. The J gene is TRBJ2-3, the V gene TRBV12-3 or TRBV12-4, with TRBD2 identical over 9 bases. J lost 3 bases, V lost 3 bases, and 7 bases had no gene match. The CDR3 has 16 amino acids.

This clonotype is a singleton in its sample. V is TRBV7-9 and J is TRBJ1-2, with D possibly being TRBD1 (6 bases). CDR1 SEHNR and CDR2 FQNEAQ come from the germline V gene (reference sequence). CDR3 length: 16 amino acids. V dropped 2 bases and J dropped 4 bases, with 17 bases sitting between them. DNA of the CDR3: TGTGCCAGCAGCTTACCGCTTTTGGGGACAACCTATGGCTACACCTTC. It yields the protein CASSLPLLGTTYGYTF.

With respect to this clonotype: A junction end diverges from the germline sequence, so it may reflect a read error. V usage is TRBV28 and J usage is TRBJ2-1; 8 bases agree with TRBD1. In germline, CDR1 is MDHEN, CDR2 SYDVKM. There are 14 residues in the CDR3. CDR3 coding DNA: TGTGCCAGCACGGGCAGGGGGCTTGACAATAAGCAGTTCTTC. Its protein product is CASTGRGLDNKQFF. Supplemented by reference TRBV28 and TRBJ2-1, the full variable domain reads DVKVTQSSRYLVKRTGEKVFLECVQDMDHENMFWYRQDPGLGLRLIYFSYDVKMKEKGDIPEGYSVSREKKERFSLILESASTNQTSMYLCASTGRGLDNKQFFGPGTRLTVL.

As DNA, the CDR3 is TGTGCCACCAGCGGGACTAGCGGGAGCCCCGATACGCAGTATTTT. This sequence encodes CATSGTSGSPDTQYF. The chain uses TRBV15 and TRBJ2-3; 14 bases agree with TRBD2. Germline-derived CDR1 and CDR2 are LNHNV and YYDKDF (reference sequence). The CDR3 totals 15 residues. Germline trimming cut 5 bases from V and 6 bases from J; bases unmatched to any gene: 4.

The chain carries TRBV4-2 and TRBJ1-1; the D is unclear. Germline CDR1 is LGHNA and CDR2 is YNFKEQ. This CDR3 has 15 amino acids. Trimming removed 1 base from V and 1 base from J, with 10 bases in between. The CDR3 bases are TGTGCCAGCAGCCAAGGCCGAAGGGAGAACACTGAAGCTTTCTTT. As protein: CASSQGRRENTEAFF.

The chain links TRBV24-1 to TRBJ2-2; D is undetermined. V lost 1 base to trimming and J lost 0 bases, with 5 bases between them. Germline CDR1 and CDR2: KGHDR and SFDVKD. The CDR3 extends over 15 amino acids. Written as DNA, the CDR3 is TGTGCCACCAGTGATTTTCGGTCGAACACCGGGGAGCTGTTTTTT. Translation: CATSDFRSNTGELFF.

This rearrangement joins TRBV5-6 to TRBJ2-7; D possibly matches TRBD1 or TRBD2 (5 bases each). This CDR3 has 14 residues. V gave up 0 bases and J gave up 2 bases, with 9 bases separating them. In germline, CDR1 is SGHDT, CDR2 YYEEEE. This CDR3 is CASSLDGGAYEQYF. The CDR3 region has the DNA TGTGCCAGCAGCTTGGATGGGGGAGCCTACGAGCAGTACTTC.

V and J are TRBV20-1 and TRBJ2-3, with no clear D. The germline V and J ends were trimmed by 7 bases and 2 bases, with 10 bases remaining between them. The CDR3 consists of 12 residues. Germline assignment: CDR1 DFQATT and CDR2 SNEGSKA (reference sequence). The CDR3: CSEWNPTDTQYF. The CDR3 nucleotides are TGCAGTGAGTGGAACCCCACAGATACGCAGTATTTT.

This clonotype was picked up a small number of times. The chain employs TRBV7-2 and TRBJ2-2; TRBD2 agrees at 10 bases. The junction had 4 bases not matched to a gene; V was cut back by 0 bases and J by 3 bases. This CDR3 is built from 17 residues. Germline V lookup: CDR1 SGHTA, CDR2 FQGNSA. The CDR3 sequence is CASSLAASGGYTGELFF. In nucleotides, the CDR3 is TGTGCCAGCAGCTTAGCCGCTAGCGGGGGTTACACCGGGGAGCTGTTTTTT.

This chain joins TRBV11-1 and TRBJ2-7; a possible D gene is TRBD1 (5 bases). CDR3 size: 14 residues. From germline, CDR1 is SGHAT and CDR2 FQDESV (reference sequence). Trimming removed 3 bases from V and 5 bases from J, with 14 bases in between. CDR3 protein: CASSLPQGVHEQYF. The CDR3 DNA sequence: TGTGCCAGCAGCTTGCCCCAGGGTGTCCACGAGCAGTACTTC.

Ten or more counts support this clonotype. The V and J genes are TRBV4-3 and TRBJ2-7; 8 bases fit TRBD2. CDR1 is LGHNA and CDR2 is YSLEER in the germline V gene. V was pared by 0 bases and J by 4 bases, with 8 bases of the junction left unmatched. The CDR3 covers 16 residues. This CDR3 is CASSQERSGGAYEQYF. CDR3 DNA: TGCGCCAGCAGCCAAGAACGGAGCGGGGGAGCTTACGAGCAGTACTTC.

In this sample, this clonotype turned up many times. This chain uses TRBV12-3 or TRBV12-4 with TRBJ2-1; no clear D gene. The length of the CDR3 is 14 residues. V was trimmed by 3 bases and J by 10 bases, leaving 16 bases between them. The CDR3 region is CASSLGGESDEQFF. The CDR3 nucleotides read TGTGCCAGCAGTTTGGGTGGAGAGTCGGACGAGCAGTTCTTC.

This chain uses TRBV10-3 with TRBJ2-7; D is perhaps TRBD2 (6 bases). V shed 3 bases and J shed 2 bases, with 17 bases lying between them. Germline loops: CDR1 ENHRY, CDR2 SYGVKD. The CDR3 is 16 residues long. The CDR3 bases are TGTGCCATCAGTGACAGTCCGGGACTGGGTCCCTACGAGCAGTACTTC. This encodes CAISDSPGLGPYEQYF.